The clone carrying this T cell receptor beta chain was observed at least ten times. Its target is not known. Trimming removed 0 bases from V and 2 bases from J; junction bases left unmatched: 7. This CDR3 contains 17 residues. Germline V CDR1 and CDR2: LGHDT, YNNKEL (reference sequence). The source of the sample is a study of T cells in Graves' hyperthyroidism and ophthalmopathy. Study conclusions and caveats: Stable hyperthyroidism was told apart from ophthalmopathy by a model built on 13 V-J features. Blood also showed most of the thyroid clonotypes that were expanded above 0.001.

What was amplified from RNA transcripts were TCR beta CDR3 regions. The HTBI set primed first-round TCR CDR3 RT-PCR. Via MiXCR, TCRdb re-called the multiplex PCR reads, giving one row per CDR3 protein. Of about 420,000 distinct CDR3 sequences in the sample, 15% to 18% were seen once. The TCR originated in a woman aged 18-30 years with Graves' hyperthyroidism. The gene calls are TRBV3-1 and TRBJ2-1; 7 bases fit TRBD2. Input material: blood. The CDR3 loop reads CASSQDGGGGTYNEQFF. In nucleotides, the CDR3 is TGTGCCAGCAGCCAAGATGGGGGGGGAGGAACCTACAATGAGCAGTTCTTC.